Following are 14 T cell receptor beta chains from one sample sequenced in a study of control samples from healthy donors and cancer patients. Measured with immunoSEQ multiplex PCR; TCRdb has only the in-frame clones, and not every one. In the table there are fewer than 250,000 clones, about 89% of which are singletons. Sequencing was performed on blood. These receptors all come from a man under 40 in good health.

The chain is built from TRBV27 and TRBJ2-3; 7 bases map to TRBD2. The CDR3 covers 15 residues. J was trimmed by 2 bases and V by 5 bases; bases with no gene match: 7. CDR1 and CDR2 from the germline V gene are MNHEY and SMNVEV (reference sequence). The CDR3, as DNA: TGTGCCAGCAGTGCCCCGGGACTATACACAGATACGCAGTATTTT. It codes for CASSAPGLYTDTQYF.

The genes are TRBV10-3 and TRBJ1-2; D gene uncertain. The V gene's germline CDR1 is ENHRY and CDR2 SYGVKD. V was pared by 3 bases and J by 3 bases, with 8 bases between. CDR3 size: 13 residues. The CDR3 sequence: CAISDGGYYGYTF. The CDR3 DNA reads TGTGCCATCAGTGACGGAGGGTACTATGGCTACACCTTC.

This clone was seen only once. This rearrangement joins TRBV19 to TRBJ1-5, with 7 bases matching TRBD1. Germline CDR1 is LNHDA and CDR2 is SQIVND (reference sequence). The CDR3 consists of 14 residues. V shed 4 bases and J 6 bases; nucleotides not matched to a gene: 6. The CDR3 sequence: CASSTSTGSQPQHF. CDR3 coding DNA: TGTGCCAGTAGTACCTCGACAGGGAGTCAGCCCCAGCATTTT.

The rearrangement uses TRBV2 and TRBJ1-1; 8 bases line up with TRBD1. This CDR3 has 14 amino acids. The germline CDR1 and CDR2 sequences are SNHLY and FYNNEI. Losses at the gene ends were 6 bases for V and 4 bases for J; bases not matched to a gene: 7. Here the CDR3 reads CASRMDREVTEAFF. The CDR3 DNA reads TGTGCCAGCAGAATGGACAGGGAAGTCACTGAAGCTTTCTTT.

The V gene is TRBV4-1, the J gene TRBJ2-1; 9 bases match TRBD2. V lost 0 bases, J lost 11 bases, and 11 bases stayed unmatched. Germline values: CDR1 MGHRA, CDR2 YSYEKL. The CDR3 spans 16 residues. Here the CDR3 reads CASSQDPAGGAKKQFF. CDR3 coding DNA: TGCGCCAGCAGCCAAGATCCAGCGGGGGGCGCTAAGAAGCAGTTCTTC.

Here the CDR3 DNA reads TGCGCCAGCAGCTTGGCGTCGGGATACGATCAGCCCCAGCATTTT. Protein product: CASSLASGYDQPQHF. The chain joins TRBV5-1 to TRBJ1-5; D call uncertain. The CDR3 length is 15 residues. Germline loops: CDR1 SGHRS, CDR2 YFSETQ. Trimming pared 0 bases from V and 5 bases from J, leaving 12 bases between. Full variable domain (outside the CDR3, taken from reference TRBV5-1 and TRBJ1-5): KAGVTQTPRYLIKTRGQQVTLSCSPISGHRSVSWYQQTPGQGLQFLFEYFSETQRNKGNFPGRFSGRQFSNSRSEMNVSTLELGDSALYLCASSLASGYDQPQHFGDGTRLSIL.

The chain carries TRBV10-2 and TRBJ1-4, with a possible D match to TRBD1 (6 bases). The germline CDR1 and CDR2 sequences are WSHSY and SAAADI. Trimming removed 7 bases from V and 13 bases from J, with 19 bases in between. This CDR3 has 13 residues. CDR3 loop: CASTTGHKQRLFF. The CDR3, as DNA: TGCGCCAGCACTACGGGACACAAGCAACGACTGTTTTTT.

The V and J genes are TRBV2 and TRBJ1-2; a possible D gene is TRBD1 (5 bases). Per germline, CDR1 SNHLY and CDR2 FYNNEI. Trimming took 9 bases from V and 2 from J, leaving 16 bases between them. The CDR3 covers 14 residues. The CDR3 bases are TGTGCCAGTAGCACGGGACTCCCGAACTATGGCTACACCTTC. This sequence encodes CASSTGLPNYGYTF.

CDR3 DNA: TGTGCCAGCAGCTCTACTAGCTTCGCGAACACCGGGGAGCTGTTTTTT. Protein: CASSSTSFANTGELFF. The genes are TRBV7-3 and TRBJ2-2, with a possible D match to TRBD2 (6 bases). Trimming took 4 bases from V and 0 from J, leaving 12 bases between them. The CDR3 runs 16 residues. CDR1 is SGHTA, CDR2 FQGTGA, per germline. The full variable domain, completed using reference TRBV7-3 and TRBJ2-2, is GAGVSQTPSNKVTEKGKYVELRCDPISGHTALYWYRQSLGQGPEFLIYFQGTGAADDSGLPNDRFFAVRPEGSVSTLKIQRTERGDSAVYLCASSSTSFANTGELFFGEGSRLTVL.

The chain carries TRBV4-1 and TRBJ2-2; maybe TRBD1 (5 bases). This CDR3 contains 18 residues. Trimming took 1 base from V and 5 from J, leaving 20 bases between them. Looked up from germline, CDR1 is MGHRA and CDR2 is YSYEKL. The CDR3 sequence is CASSQGPPSLDKTGELFF. DNA of the CDR3: TGCGCCAGCAGCCAAGGTCCCCCGTCTCTGGACAAGACCGGGGAGCTGTTTTTT.

J is TRBJ2-7 and V is TRBV9; TRBD2 is a possible D gene (6 bases). From germline, CDR1 is SGDLS and CDR2 YYNGEE. CDR3 length equals 14 residues. Trimming shortened V by 3 bases and J by 2 bases, and 12 bases separated the two germline ends. The CDR3 loop reads CASSAAGGTYEQYF. As DNA, the CDR3 is TGTGCCAGCAGCGCTGCCGGGGGTACCTACGAGCAGTACTTC. The complete variable domain, with remaining parts taken from reference TRBV9 and TRBJ2-7, reads DSGVTQTPKHLITATGQRVTLRCSPRSGDLSVYWYQQSLDQGLQFLIQYYNGEERAKGNILERFSAQQFPDLHSELNLSSLELGDSALYFCASSAAGGTYEQYFGPGTRLTVT.

This clone appeared once. The chain is built from TRBV7-9 and TRBJ2-1; a weak D match, TRBD1 (6 bases). CDR1 is SEHNR and CDR2 is FQNEAQ in the germline V gene (reference sequence). The V end lost 0 bases, the J end lost 7 bases, and 10 bases lay between the germline ends. There are 14 residues in the CDR3. The CDR3 DNA reads TGTGCCAGCAGCTTAGCTTGGGGGCAGAATGAGCAGTTCTTC. Translated: CASSLAWGQNEQFF.

J is TRBJ1-5 and V is TRBV2; 7 nucleotides line up with TRBD1. V dropped 4 bases and J dropped 7; count of bases not matched to a gene: 4. Germline CDR1 SNHLY, CDR2 FYNNEI. The length of the CDR3 is 13 residues. CDR3 sequence: CASSADRDQPQHF. CDR3 bases: TGTGCCAGCAGTGCAGACAGGGACCAGCCCCAGCATTTT.

The chain carries TRBV10-3 and TRBJ2-7, with TRBD2 matching over 10 bases. CDR3 size: 14 residues. Trimming removed 6 bases from V and 2 bases from J; junction bases left unmatched: 4. Germline lookup yields CDR1 ENHRY and CDR2 SYGVKD. CDR3 DNA sequence: TGTGCCATCAGAGGGACTAGCGAGGCCTACGAGCAGTACTTC. Translated: CAIRGTSEAYEQYF.